The rows below give T cell receptor beta chains drawn from one sample of a study of shared clonotypes between healthy human individuals. Assay used: immunoSEQ multiplex PCR; TCRdb lists only in-frame clones, some missing. Of 1.5 million to 2.5 million clones in the sample, about 95% are singletons; the top ten hold under 1.5%. Sequencing used naive CD8+ T cells sorted from blood. The receptors derive from a man younger than 30 in good health. Each CDR3 is given with its conserved first and last residue. D genes are given only for firm matches. Rows give clone size only sometimes, using once, few, many, or a class for an expanded clone.

D,V,J,size,DNA,CDR3
-,TRBV4-1,TRBJ2-7,-,TGCGCCAGCAGCCCCGACCTCGGGACAACCTACGAGCAGTACTTC,CASSPDLGTTYEQYF
TRBD1,TRBV25-1,TRBJ1-5,once,TGTGCCAGCAGTGAATCGGGACAGGGTACTTGGCCCCAGCATTTT,CASSESGQGTWPQHF
TRBD1,TRBV9,TRBJ2-1,-,TGTGCCAGCAGCCCAGGGACAGGGGGTCTTGAGCAGTTCTTC,CASSPGTGGLEQFF
-,TRBV7-9,TRBJ2-7,-,TGTGCCAGCAGCCCCGGTGGCCTGAACTACGAGCAGTACTTC,CASSPGGLNYEQYF
TRBD1,TRBV13,TRBJ2-1,-,TGTGCCAGCAGCCCCGGGACAGGGGTCAGTTTCTATGAGCAGTTCTTC,CASSPGTGVSFYEQFF
-,TRBV19,TRBJ2-7,-,TGTGCCAGTAGTGTAGGGGTCGCCTACGAGCAGTACTTC,CASSVGVAYEQYF
-,TRBV4-1,TRBJ1-1,-,TGCGCCAGCAGCCCGGGGGTGAACACTGAAGCTTTCTTT,CASSPGVNTEAFF
-,TRBV4-3,TRBJ1-1,-,TGCGCCAGCAGCCAAGATACCCCGTGGGGGAACACTGAAGCTTTCTTT,CASSQDTPWGNTEAFF
-,TRBV4-2,TRBJ1-1,-,TGTGCCAGCAGCCAAGTAGACAGCATGAACACTGAAGCTTTCTTT,CASSQVDSMNTEAFF
-,TRBV9,TRBJ1-6,-,TGTGCCAGCAGCGTGACAGGTTTCGGAGAAGATTCACCCCTCCACTTT,CASSVTGFGEDSPLHF
-,TRBV5-4,TRBJ2-5,-,TGTGCCAGCAGCTGGGGTCCAGCCCAAGAGACCCAGTACTTC,CASSWGPAQETQYF
TRBD1,TRBV9,TRBJ2-7,-,TGTGCCAGCAGCGTAGACCCTGGGACAGGGGCCTACGAGCAGTACTTC,CASSVDPGTGAYEQYF
-,TRBV7-2,TRBJ2-7,once,TGTGCCAGCAGCTTAGAGGGGATATCCTACGAGCAGTACTTC,CASSLEGISYEQYF
TRBD2,TRBV5-4,TRBJ2-6,-,TGTGCCAGCAGCGAGGGACTAGCGGGGCCCTCTGGGGCCAACGTCCTGACTTTC,CASSEGLAGPSGANVLTF
-,TRBV13,TRBJ1-1,-,TGTGCCAGCAGCCCCGAAGGCCATATGAACACTGAAGCTTTCTTT,CASSPEGHMNTEAFF
-,TRBV29-1,TRBJ1-1,-,TGCAGCGTTGAAGTAGCCAGCCGGAACACTGAAGCTTTCTTT,CSVEVASRNTEAFF
TRBD2,TRBV7-2,TRBJ2-7,-,TGTGCCAGCAGCTTATTGACTAGCGGCGACGAGCAGTACTTC,CASSLLTSGDEQYF
-,TRBV2,TRBJ2-3,-,TGTGCCAGCAGTGCAGGGGTCTCTAGCACAGATACGCAGTATTTT,CASSAGVSSTDTQYF
-,TRBV5-6,TRBJ1-1,-,TGTGCCAGCAGCAACAGGGATTTCGCTGAAGCTTTCTTT,CASSNRDFAEAFF
-,TRBV7-9,TRBJ2-1,-,TGTGCCAGCACCCGGACACAAACATTTTACAATGAGCAGTTCTTC,CASTRTQTFYNEQFF
-,TRBV4-1,TRBJ1-1,-,TGCGCCAGCAGCCTAGGGGAAGGACTGCTCGGGAAAGCTTTCTTT,CASSLGEGLLGKAFF
-,TRBV5-4,TRBJ2-2,once,TGTGCCACACTCAGGGGTGTGGACACCGGGGAGCTGTTTTTT,CATLRGVDTGELFF
TRBD2,TRBV4-3,TRBJ2-7,-,TGCGCCAGCAGCCAAGATGCCCTAGCGGCCTACTCCTACGAGCAGTACTTC,CASSQDALAAYSYEQYF
-,TRBV29-1,TRBJ1-2,-,TGCAGCGTTGAAAAGGGGCGAGGCTACACCTTC,CSVEKGRGYTF
TRBD2,TRBV7-9,TRBJ2-7,-,TGTGCCAGCAGCTTAGTGAAGCGGGAGGACTCCTACGAGCAGTACTTC,CASSLVKREDSYEQYF
TRBD2,TRBV27,TRBJ2-2,-,TGTGCCAGCAGTACACACCCTAGCGGGCTAATCACCGGGGAGCTGTTTTTT,CASSTHPSGLITGELFF
-,TRBV27,TRBJ2-3,-,TGTGCCAGCAGTCTTCGGACTAGCACAGATACGCAGTATTTT,CASSLRTSTDTQYF
-,TRBV5-8,TRBJ2-7,-,TGTGCCAGCAGCTTTAGGGGGGGCTACGACGAGCAGTACTTC,CASSFRGGYDEQYF
-,TRBV5-1,TRBJ2-7,-,TGCGCCAGCAGCTTGGCCCCCGGGAGCTCCTACGAGCAGTACTTC,CASSLAPGSSYEQYF